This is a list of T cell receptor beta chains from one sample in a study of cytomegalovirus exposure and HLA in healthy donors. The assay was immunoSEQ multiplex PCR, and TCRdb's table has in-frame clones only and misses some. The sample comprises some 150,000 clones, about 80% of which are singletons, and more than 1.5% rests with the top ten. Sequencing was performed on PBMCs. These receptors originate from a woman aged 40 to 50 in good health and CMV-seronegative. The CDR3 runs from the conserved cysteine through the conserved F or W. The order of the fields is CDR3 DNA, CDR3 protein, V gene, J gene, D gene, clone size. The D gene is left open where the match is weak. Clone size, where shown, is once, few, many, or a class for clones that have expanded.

cdr3_nt: TGCGCCAGCAGCCAAGGAACTAGCGGAACCTACGAGCAGTACTTC
cdr3_aa: CASSQGTSGTYEQYF
v_call: TRBV4-1
j_call: TRBJ2-7
d_call: TRBD2
clone_size: -

cdr3_nt: TGTGCCACCAGCAGAGATCGACTAGCGGGAGCCAATGAGCAGTTCTTC
cdr3_aa: CATSRDRLAGANEQFF
v_call: TRBV15
j_call: TRBJ2-1
d_call: TRBD2
clone_size: -

cdr3_nt: TGTGCCAGCAGCTTGTTAGGGGTATGGCTGGGGGAGACCCAGTACTTC
cdr3_aa: CASSLLGVWLGETQYF
v_call: TRBV11-2
j_call: TRBJ2-5
d_call: -
clone_size: -

cdr3_nt: TGTGCCAGCAGCCTCGGACTAGCGGGGTTCGATGAGCAGTTCTTC
cdr3_aa: CASSLGLAGFDEQFF
v_call: TRBV7-6
j_call: TRBJ2-1
d_call: TRBD2
clone_size: -

cdr3_nt: TGTGCCACCCGGGACAGGGTTCTTCACGAGCAGTACTTC
cdr3_aa: CATRDRVLHEQYF
v_call: TRBV28
j_call: TRBJ2-7
d_call: TRBD1
clone_size: -

cdr3_nt: TGTGCCAGCAGCTGGACAGGGCTAAACTATGGCTACACCTTC
cdr3_aa: CASSWTGLNYGYTF
v_call: TRBV9
j_call: TRBJ1-2
d_call: TRBD1
clone_size: -

cdr3_nt: TGTGCCAGCAGCGCCGGACAGTTCTCTGGGGCCAACGTCCTGACTTTC
cdr3_aa: CASSAGQFSGANVLTF
v_call: TRBV5-4
j_call: TRBJ2-6
d_call: -
clone_size: -

cdr3_nt: TGCAGCGGTAAAGCGGGATACGACTACAATGAGCAGTTCTTC
cdr3_aa: CSGKAGYDYNEQFF
v_call: TRBV29-1
j_call: TRBJ2-1
d_call: TRBD2
clone_size: -

cdr3_nt: TGCAGCGTTTTAGTCGGGGGTTTTGGTGAAAAACTGTTTTTT
cdr3_aa: CSVLVGGFGEKLFF
v_call: TRBV29-1
j_call: TRBJ1-4
d_call: -
clone_size: -

cdr3_nt: TGTGCCAGCAGCGTACTTATCGGGGGAGAGACAGATACGCAGTATTTT
cdr3_aa: CASSVLIGGETDTQYF
v_call: TRBV9
j_call: TRBJ2-3
d_call: -
clone_size: -

cdr3_nt: TGTGCCAGCAGTTCATCCTCCACTGGGGAGCTGTTTTTT
cdr3_aa: CASSSSSTGELFF
v_call: TRBV28
j_call: TRBJ2-2
d_call: -
clone_size: -

cdr3_nt: TGTGCCAGCAGTTTGACAGGTCTGAACACTGAAGCTTTCTTT
cdr3_aa: CASSLTGLNTEAFF
v_call: TRBV6-5
j_call: TRBJ1-1
d_call: -
clone_size: once

cdr3_nt: TGTGCCAGTAGCGAAAGGAGGGGATCGGATGAAAAACTGTTTTTT
cdr3_aa: CASSERRGSDEKLFF
v_call: TRBV19
j_call: TRBJ1-4
d_call: -
clone_size: -

cdr3_nt: TGCGCCAGCAGTGAGGGGGTTGCGGGAGTAAGGAGGAATGAGCAGTTCTTC
cdr3_aa: CASSEGVAGVRRNEQFF
v_call: TRBV10-1
j_call: TRBJ2-1
d_call: TRBD2
clone_size: -